Listed here are 10 T cell receptor beta chains from one sample, sequenced in a study of CD8+ T cells in alopecia areata listed by TCRdb under 2018. Library prep was done by the immunoSEQ multiplex PCR assay. RNA was extracted from all samples and reverse transcribed into cDNA, which served as template for TCR sequencing. This is the immuneACCESS table as TCRdb keeps it, with only in-frame sequences that have V and J called. A part of the clones is gone; compared with another copy, unresolved V genes explain less than half, and the rest is unexplained. The sample profile shows fewer than 250,000 clones; more than 55% of them were found once. The ten largest account for 0.65% to 0.7% of the sample. What this sample's time point label stands for: four to five weeks on oral tofacitinib. In light of the paper, this sample's treatment or condition label describes: oral pan-JAK inhibitor, 5-10 mg twice daily.

The material was CD4+ T cells sorted from blood, obtained at week 4, from a patient treated with tofacitinib. Source of these receptors: a human donor with alopecia areata.

The J gene is TRBJ2-1, the V gene TRBV6-5; D remains ambiguous. Trimming left V 5 bases short and J 8 bases short, with 7 bases between. This CDR3 comprises 11 residues. The V gene's germline CDR1 is MNHEY and CDR2 SVGAGI. The CDR3 bases are TGTGCCAGCAGTAGCTCCCATGAGCAGTTCTTC. The encoded protein is CASSSSHEQFF.

A single count supports this clone. The DNA for the CDR3 is TGTGCCAGCAGCTTAGTGGGATGGAGGACTAGCGGGGCAGATACGCAGTATTTT. This encodes CASSLVGWRTSGADTQYF. The chain employs TRBV7-2 and TRBJ2-3; 12 bases agree with TRBD2. Germline CDR1 SGHTA, CDR2 FQGNSA. The V segment lost 1 base and the J segment 4 bases; nucleotides outside the gene matches: 9. CDR3 length equals 18 residues.

The chain couples TRBV20-1 to TRBJ2-1; unclear D gene. Germline CDR1 and CDR2: DFQATT and SNEGSKA (reference sequence). There are 11 residues in the CDR3. CDR3 nucleotide sequence: TGCAGCTGGGCCCCGGCGAATGAGCAGTTCTTC. Residues: CSWAPANEQFF.

The chain recombines TRBV7-8 with TRBJ2-1, with a weak D call TRBD2 (5 bases). The ends were cut back, 6 bases at V and 8 bases at J, with 20 bases in the middle. The CDR3 spans 15 residues. CDR1 is SGHVS and CDR2 is FQNEAQ in the germline V gene. CDR3 nucleotide sequence: TGTGCCAGCAGGCGAGGACCCGAGAGGGCCCATGAGCAGTTCTTC. Amino acid sequence: CASRRGPERAHEQFF.

This clone was detected only a few times. The V gene is TRBV29-1, the J gene TRBJ2-6; 10 positions match TRBD1. The CDR3 loop spans 15 amino acids. CDR1 and CDR2 from the germline V gene are SQVTM and ANQGSEA. V gave up 6 bases and J gave up 2 bases; unmatched junction bases: 4. Written as DNA, the CDR3 is TGCAGCGTATGGGGGACAGGGGCTGGGGCCAACGTCCTGACTTTC. This gives the protein CSVWGTGAGANVLTF. The full variable domain, with the rest looked up from reference TRBV29-1 and TRBJ2-6, is SAVISQKPSRDICQRGTSLTIQCQVDSQVTMMFWYRQQPGQSLTLIATANQGSEATYESGFVIDKFPISRPNLTFSTLTVSNMSPEDSSIYLCSVWGTGAGANVLTFGAGSRLTVL.

This chain joins TRBV30 and TRBJ2-7; 11 nucleotides line up with TRBD1. CDR1 GTSNPN and CDR2 SVGIG come from the germline V gene (reference sequence). V trimming: 4 bases; J trimming: 7 bases; junction bases outside the gene matches: 9. CDR3 length: 14 amino acids. The CDR3 nucleotides are TGTGCCTGGACTACGGGACAGGGGGACCGTGAGCAGTACTTC. This translates into CAWTTGQGDREQYF.

The chain recombines TRBV4-2 with TRBJ2-6; TRBD1 aligns across 10 bases. The CDR3 is 17 amino acids. Germline V CDR1 and CDR2: LGHNA, YNFKEQ. Trimming cost V 0 bases and J 1 base; bases outside gene matches: 0. CDR3 in amino acids: CASSQEGQGSGANVLTF. The CDR3 DNA sequence: TGTGCCAGCAGCCAAGAGGGACAGGGGTCTGGGGCCAACGTCCTGACTTTC.

V gene TRBV11-2 combines with J gene TRBJ1-5, with D unresolved. CDR1 and CDR2 from the germline V gene are SGHAT and FQNNGV. The CDR3 length is 15 residues. The V end lost 3 bases, the J end lost 3 bases, and 12 bases lay between the germline ends. This CDR3 reads CASSLSSAANQPQHF. CDR3 bases: TGTGCCAGCAGCTTGAGTTCGGCCGCCAATCAGCCCCAGCATTTT.

The sample holds a few counts of this clone. The chain carries TRBV4-3 and TRBJ2-5; D unresolved. V was clipped by 0 bases and J by 2 bases, with 7 bases between them. This CDR3 contains 14 residues. Germline V gene sequence: CDR1 LGHNA, CDR2 YSLEER. Written as DNA, the CDR3 is TGCGCCAGCAGCCAAGAACCCTGGCAAGAGACCCAGTACTTC. Protein sequence: CASSQEPWQETQYF.

The chain couples TRBV7-8 to TRBJ1-4; no clear D. Between the trimmed V and J ends, which lost 0 bases and 1 base, there was a span of 6 bases. Per germline, CDR1 SGHVS and CDR2 FQNEAQ. The CDR3 loop spans 15 amino acids. The CDR3 is CASSLAERTNEKLFF. The CDR3 DNA sequence: TGTGCCAGCAGCTTAGCGGAGCGAACTAATGAAAAACTGTTTTTT.